The rows below give T cell receptor beta chains drawn from one sample of a study of blood T cell repertoires in COVID-19. Repertoires were generated with immunoSEQ multiplex PCR, while TCRdb's copy carries only in-frame clones and drops some. Here the sample spans 300,000 to 400,000 clones, over 80% being singletons. The sequencing sample was made of peripheral blood. Source of these receptors: a woman aged 45-59 years with COVID-19, enrolled during active disease. CDR3s include the opening cysteine and the closing phenylalanine or tryptophan. D genes are given only for firm matches. Some rows have no size entry. The others give once, few or many, or a class for an expanded clone.

J,V,D,length,size,DNA,CDR3
TRBJ2-7,TRBV24-1,.,14,.,TGTGCCACCAGTGAGGGAGGCAGAACCTACGAGCAGTACTTC,CATSEGGRTYEQYF
TRBJ1-1,TRBV5-1,TRBD1,12,.,TGCGCCAGCAGCTGGGGGACAGGGGATGCTTTCTTT,CASSWGTGDAFF
TRBJ2-1,TRBV18,TRBD2,16,once,TGTGCCAGCTCACCGCGACTAGCGGGAGAGGGCAATGAGCAGTTCTTC,CASSPRLAGEGNEQFF
TRBJ2-1,TRBV4-2,TRBD2,15,.,TGTGCCAGCAGCCAAGAACTAGCGCTTTACAATGAGCAGTTCTTC,CASSQELALYNEQFF
TRBJ2-7,TRBV3-1/TRBV3-2,TRBD2,13,.,TGTGCCAGCAGCCTGCGGGAGGGTTACGAGCAGTACTTC,CASSLREGYEQYF
TRBJ1-1,TRBV6-5,.,14,.,TGTGCCAGCAGCCAGGACCTTAGGGGCACTGAAGCTTTCTTT,CASSQDLRGTEAFF
TRBJ2-3,TRBV5-1,TRBD2,16,once,TGCGCCAGCAGCCCGGGACTAGCGGCACTCACAGATACGCAGTATTTT,CASSPGLAALTDTQYF
TRBJ2-1,TRBV6-6,TRBD2,18,.,TGTGCCAGCAGTCCGACTAGCGGGAGTCTACCGATGTACAATGAGCAGTTCTTC,CASSPTSGSLPMYNEQFF
TRBJ2-7,TRBV7-6,TRBD2,16,many,TGTGCCAGCAGCTTAGGTCCTAGCGGGAGCTCCTACGAGCAGTACTTC,CASSLGPSGSSYEQYF
TRBJ1-1,TRBV3-1/TRBV3-2,.,14,.,TGTGCCAGCAGCCAAGATCAGGGGAACACTGAAGCTTTCTTT,CASSQDQGNTEAFF
TRBJ2-5,TRBV7-2,.,13,.,TGTGCCAGCAGCTTAAGGGGGCAAGAGACCCAGTACTTC,CASSLRGQETQYF
TRBJ2-7,TRBV18,.,13,.,TGTGCCAGCTCACCACTGGCAGGGCCCGAGCAGTACTTC,CASSPLAGPEQYF
TRBJ2-7,TRBV11-3,.,14,once,TGTGCCAGCAGCACAAGAAGGGACAACTACGAGCAGTACTTC,CASSTRRDNYEQYF
TRBJ2-7,TRBV11-3,TRBD2,15,.,TGTGCCAGCAGCTTAGGAGCGGGACTGGGCTACGAGCAGTACTTC,CASSLGAGLGYEQYF
TRBJ2-7,TRBV4-1,.,16,.,TGCGCCAGCAGCCAAGAGGGTTCCGGGGACTCCTACGAGCAGTACTTC,CASSQEGSGDSYEQYF
TRBJ1-1,TRBV14,TRBD1,16,.,TGTGCCAGCAGCCGCCGACAGGGGGTTATGAACACTGAAGCTTTCTTT,CASSRRQGVMNTEAFF
TRBJ2-2,TRBV14,TRBD2,16,.,TGTGCCAGCAGCCAGGCGGCGGGAGTTACCACCGGGGAGCTGTTTTTT,CASSQAAGVTTGELFF
TRBJ2-7,TRBV27,TRBD2,15,.,TGTGCCAGCAGTTTGAGCGGGGCAGGGATCCACGAGCAGTACTTC,CASSLSGAGIHEQYF
TRBJ1-2,TRBV7-2,.,17,.,TGTGCCAGCAGCTTAGAACGACAGCTGCCTACTAACTATGGCTACACCTTC,CASSLERQLPTNYGYTF
TRBJ1-2,TRBV5-1,.,19,.,TGCGCCAGCAAGGAACAACTCGGGGGAAGGAGGATCTACAACTATGGCTACACCTTC,CASKEQLGGRRIYNYGYTF
TRBJ2-5,TRBV24-1,TRBD1,17,.,TGTGCCACCAGTGATTTGATACCGGGGACAGCTCCAGGGACCCAGTACTTC,CATSDLIPGTAPGTQYF
TRBJ2-7,TRBV3-1/TRBV3-2,.,13,.,TGTGCCAGCAGGGGGCTAGGAGAGTACGAGCAGTACTTC,CASRGLGEYEQYF
TRBJ1-5,TRBV6-2/TRBV6-3,TRBD1,14,.,TGTGCCAGCAGTTGGACAGGGGGGGGGCAGCCCCAGCATTTT,CASSWTGGGQPQHF
TRBJ2-1,TRBV19,TRBD2,15,.,TGTGCCAGTAGTAGCGCGGGAGGGCCGGGTAATGAGCAGTTCTTC,CASSSAGGPGNEQFF